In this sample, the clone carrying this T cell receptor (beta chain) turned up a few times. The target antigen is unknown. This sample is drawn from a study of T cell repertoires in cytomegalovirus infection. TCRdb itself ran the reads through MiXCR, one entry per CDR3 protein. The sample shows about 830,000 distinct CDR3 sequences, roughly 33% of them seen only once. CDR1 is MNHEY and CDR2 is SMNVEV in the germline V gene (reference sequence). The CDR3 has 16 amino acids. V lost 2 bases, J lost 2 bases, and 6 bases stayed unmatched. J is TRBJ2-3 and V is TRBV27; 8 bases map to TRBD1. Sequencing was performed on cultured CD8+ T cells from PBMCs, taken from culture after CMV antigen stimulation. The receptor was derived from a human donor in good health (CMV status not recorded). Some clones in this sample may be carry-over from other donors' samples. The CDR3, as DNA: TGTGCCAGCAGTTTACCCGGGCAGGGGGCCACAGATACGCAGTATTTT. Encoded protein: CASSLPGQGATDTQYF.